The source of this T cell receptor (beta chain) is a study of T cells after posttransplantation cyclophosphamide. Notes on this clone: Its antigen is unidentified.

Using immunoSEQ multiplex PCR, the repertoire was profiled, and TCRdb retains in-frame clones only, with some absent. The sample lists about 66,000 clones; roughly 95% were seen once. The study, taken as a whole, reports: Donor CD8+ memory clones often dominated recipient blood repertoires at later times.

This clonotype was obtained from a woman under 40 in good health and a related stem cell transplant donor. Sequencing was carried out using PBMCs.

In nucleotides, the CDR3 is TGTGCCAGCAGCCCCCGATCCGGGTATGGCTACACCTTC. The encoded protein is CASSPRSGYGYTF. This chain joins TRBV9 and TRBJ1-2; D is unresolved. The V end was cut by 4 bases, the J end by 5 bases, with 12 bases between. Germline CDR1 and CDR2: SGDLS and YYNGEE. CDR3 length equals 13 residues. Together with reference TRBV9 and TRBJ1-2, the CDR3 gives the full variable domain: DSGVTQTPKHLITATGQRVTLRCSPRSGDLSVYWYQQSLDQGLQFLIQYYNGEERAKGNILERFSAQQFPDLHSELNLSSLELGDSALYFCASSPRSGYGYTFGSGTRLTVV.